This section outlines one TCR beta chain sequence together with its context. Antigen specificity is unknown. The data are from a study of graft-versus-host responses after intestinal transplantation. General study findings and limits: Association was observed between peak circulating GvH clone levels and early post-transplant HvG declines.

TCRdb's copy holds only in-frame clones and misses some; the assay was immunoSEQ multiplex PCR. The sample lists some 100,000 clones; approximately 92% were seen once. Germline CDR1 is SGHRS and CDR2 is YFSETQ. The CDR3 spans 12 residues. The V end was cut by 4 bases, the J end by 0 bases, with 3 bases between. The TCR was taken from a human donor who was the organ donor for an intestinal transplant. Sequencing was performed on unstimulated CD8+ T cells sorted from spleen or lymph node cells, taken before transplant. The V gene is TRBV5-1, the J gene TRBJ2-3; D remains ambiguous. The CDR3 reads CASSPSTDTQYF. As DNA, the CDR3 is TGCGCCAGCAGCCCGAGCACAGATACGCAGTATTTT.